This TCR beta chain was found in a study of T cells in Graves' hyperthyroidism and ophthalmopathy (dated by TCRdb to the late 2010s). Looking at the study overall: Peripheral blood samples were taken at initial diagnosis, before any treatment was given. TCR V-J signatures able to tell the groups apart were searched for in a discovery cohort of 100 or so patients, of whom over 40 had Graves' ophthalmopathy and 55 to 60 had stable Graves' hyperthyroidism. Prospective prediction of ophthalmopathy was tested in an independent validation cohort of approximately 19 hyperthyroidism patients and some 17 patients who later progressed to ophthalmopathy. The roughly 100 discovery patients were randomly divided into training and test sets at a 7:3 ratio. The study also compared thyroid tissue and blood T-cell repertoires from several Graves' hyperthyroidism patients. After sampling, hyperthyroidism patients received methimazole starting at 30 mg daily, and ophthalmopathy patients received high-dose intravenous methylprednisolone. TCR Vbeta CDR3 sequencing of roughly 140 peripheral blood samples (over 40 ophthalmopathy, about 80 hyperthyroidism and roughly 17 progressor patients) is reported in the paper. Overall study outcomes, separate from this receptor: In validation, progression to ophthalmopathy was predicted by the model with more than 65% sensitivity and around 76% specificity, a median of approximately 6.5 months before onset. A 13 V-J signature model separated ophthalmopathy from stable hyperthyroidism, with around 88% sensitivity and roughly 82% specificity in cross-validation and 80%/75% in testing. Sample size was not statistically predetermined, and blinding of investigators to group allocation was not performed. Blood samples also contained most of the expanded thyroid clonotypes (frequency above 0.001), which suggests that blood repertoires may reflect thyroid immune responses.

This clonotype was found many times. No antigen is known for it. The sample holds no much larger clone one base away, and base qualities are not on file. A patient counted as having stable Graves' hyperthyroidism if no progression to ophthalmopathy occurred over 18 months of follow-up. Hyperthyroidism patients were newly diagnosed, had a disease duration of under 2 months, and were aged 18 to 65 years. Exclusion was applied to patients with uncontrolled infections, other autoimmune diseases, pregnancy or lactation. Diagnoses relied on clinical symptoms, serum thyroxine and TRAb, thyroid ultrasound and orbital computed tomography. Ficoll-Paque density gradient centrifugation was used to isolate PBMCs from about 9 ml of fresh peripheral blood. Trizol reagent was used to extract total RNA, and RNA quality was then checked on an Agilent 2100 Bioanalyzer. Trimming takes 2 bases from V and 4 bases from J, and the germline ends sit 8 bases apart. The CDR3 sequence holds 12 residues, the cysteine and phenylalanine included. Left in the record is the CDR3 DNA by itself, 36 bases read in frame from the first base. The germline V gene (reference sequence) gives CDR1 as GTSNPN and CDR2 as SVGIG.

The TCR beta CDR3 regions were amplified from RNA transcripts. The TCR CDR3 was subjected to a first round of RT-PCR using the HTBI primer set and the Qiagen OneStep RT-PCR kit. Libraries were constructed in a second round of multiplex PCR, after which size selection and purification were carried out. Paired-end sequencing of the libraries was performed with 100 bp reads on an Illumina HiSeq2000. The authors' analysis ran thus. Raw data were processed with SOAPnuke, discarding reads with adapters, uncalled bases, mean Phred below 15, or no exact constant-primer or identifier match. COPE v1.2.5 was used to merge high-quality paired reads, and clonotypes were defined as unique nucleotide sequences. Clonotypes were aligned to IMGT TRBV, TRBD and TRBJ reference segments using MiTCR v1.1. Analysis was restricted to V-J combinations with a frequency above 0.0001, which covered 99.2% of repertoires. A TCS score was defined as the ratio of F50 (clonal expansion) to E x V (chaos), with BLOSUM62-based TCRdist applied between CDR3 peptides within each V-J. Welch's t-statistics and random forest reduced just over 500 V-J features to 10 to 15, which were used in a naive Bayes classifier (R e1071). Using fastp at Q25 and MiXCR, TCRdb reprocessed the public reads and kept productive beta chains. When rows share a CDR3 protein, they turn into one entry using the most common DNA and genes. TCRdb's processing, not the authors', yielded these V and J calls. The sample table records approximately 520,000 distinct CDR3 sequences; around 20% of these occur just once. Together, the top ten hold roughly 29% of the sample.

The clonotype originates from a man younger than 35 with Graves' hyperthyroidism. Sequenced: blood. The sequence links TRBV30 to TRBJ1-1, with the D gene not clear enough to name. The CDR3 loop reads CAWSHSGTEAFF. The sequenced DNA: TGTGCCTGGAGTCACAGCGGCACTGAAGCTTTCTTT.